The 8 T cell receptor beta chains below were found in one sample sequenced in a study of monozygotic twins with inflammatory bowel disease. TCRdb processed the 5' RACE reads again and assigns one entry to each CDR3 protein, with no DNA. In total, the table holds a few hundred thousand distinct CDR3 sequences. Sequencing used blood. The receptors here all came from a human donor with ulcerative colitis or Crohn's disease, or a healthy co-twin of an affected twin (not recorded which).

The chain combines TRBV28 with TRBJ1-2; absent DNA, TCRdb's TRBD1 call cannot be checked. Germline CDR1 is MDHEN and CDR2 is SYDVKM. The CDR3 contains 13 residues. The CDR3 loop is CASSIQTGVGYTF.

The chain recombines TRBV10-3 with TRBJ2-7; the TCRdb D gene call, TRBD1, has no DNA to confirm it. Germline lookup yields CDR1 ENHRY and CDR2 SYGVKD. CDR3 size: 13 residues. The CDR3 protein is CAISGQGADEQYF.

The V call is TRBV18, the J call TRBJ1-2; checking the TCRdb D call of TRBD1 is not possible without DNA. Germline CDR1 reads KGHSH; CDR2 reads LQKENI. CDR3 length: 14 amino acids. This CDR3 is CASSPMDRSYGYTF.

J is TRBJ1-5 and V is TRBV5-4; the TCRdb D gene call, TRBD1, has no DNA to confirm it. The CDR3 totals 14 residues. Germline CDR1 reads SGHNT; CDR2 reads YYREEE (reference sequence). The CDR3 protein is CASSLGPGNQPQHF.

The genes are TRBV11-2 and TRBJ2-7; TCRdb calls TRBD1, which cannot be checked without DNA. The germline CDR1 and CDR2 sequences are SGHAT and FQNNGV. The CDR3 extends over 16 amino acids. The CDR3 here is CASSLVTGTASYEQYF.

The chain couples TRBV3-1 to TRBJ1-1; TCRdb's D gene call, TRBD1, goes unchecked for lack of DNA. Germline V gene sequence: CDR1 LGHDT, CDR2 YNNKEL (reference sequence). CDR3 length equals 16 residues. The CDR3 loop is CASRHMGGTGNTEAFF.

The chain is built from TRBV7-9 and TRBJ2-7; absent DNA, TCRdb's TRBD1 call cannot be checked. The CDR3 spans 12 residues. In germline, CDR1 is SEHNR, CDR2 FQNEAQ (reference sequence). The CDR3 sequence: CASSSTAWVQYF. The full variable domain, with the rest looked up from reference TRBV7-9 and TRBJ2-7, is DTGVSQNPRHKITKRGQNVTFRCDPISEHNRLYWYRQTLGQGPEFLTYFQNEAQLEKSRLLSDRFSAERPKGSFSTLEIQRTEQGDSAMYLCASSSTAWVQYFGPGTRLTVT.

J is TRBJ2-3 and V is TRBV11-3; TCRdb selects TRBD1, and the lack of DNA leaves this call unchecked. CDR1 SGHNT and CDR2 YENEEA come from the germline V gene. This CDR3 is 17 amino acids long. CDR3 region: CASSLEQGALRTDTQYF.